This entry lists 18 T cell receptor beta chains sequenced from one sample in a study of T cells in Graves' hyperthyroidism and ophthalmopathy. TCR beta CDR3 regions were amplified from RNA. A first-round RT-PCR of the TCR CDR3 used the HTBI primer set. In TCRdb, the multiplex PCR reads were re-called with MiXCR into one record per CDR3 protein. The sample lists about 410,000 distinct CDR3 sequences, 14% to 15% seen once, with less than 15% in the top ten. The material sequenced was blood. Source of these receptors: a young man with Graves' ophthalmopathy.

This clonotype was picked up many times. This chain connects TRBV3-1 to TRBJ2-5, with 7 bases lining up with TRBD2. CDR1 is LGHDT and CDR2 is YNNKEL in the germline V gene (reference sequence). Germline trimming cut 1 base from V and 5 bases from J; bases unmatched to any gene: 4. The CDR3 length is 14 residues. In DNA, the CDR3 is TGTGCCAGCAGCCAAGGAGGCGGGAGTGAGACCCAGTACTTC. Translated, it gives CASSQGGGSETQYF.

Remarks on this clonotype: This may be a read error: a much more frequent sequence differs by one nucleotide. The chain carries TRBV28 and TRBJ1-2, with TRBD1 as a possible D gene (5 bases). Germline CDR1 MDHEN, CDR2 SYDVKM. This CDR3 is built from 14 residues. V dropped 3 bases and J dropped 7 bases, with 15 bases sitting between them. The CDR3 DNA is TGTGCCAGCAGTTTGGACGGGGCGAGGGGTGGCTACACCTTC. Its translation is CASSLDGARGGYTF.

Of note for this clonotype: Just one base apart from a much larger clone, this may be a read error. V and J are TRBV18 and TRBJ1-1; D gene unclear. Germline lookup yields CDR1 KGHSH and CDR2 LQKENI. The CDR3 covers 12 residues. CDR3 nucleotide sequence: TGTGCCAGCTCACCCAGAGTCACTGAAGCTTCCTTT. This translates into CASSPRVTEASF.

In its sample, this clonotype was seen many times. CDR3 protein: CASAPPGKGMNTEAFF. The CDR3 coding sequence is TGTGCCAGCGCCCCCCCAGGGAAAGGGATGAACACTGAAGCTTTCTTT. This chain joins TRBV2 and TRBJ1-1, with D tentatively TRBD1 (5 bases). The V and J ends lost 8 bases and 0 bases respectively, with 19 bases between them. CDR3 length: 16 amino acids. The germline CDR1 and CDR2 sequences are SNHLY and FYNNEI.

The genes are TRBV6-1 and TRBJ2-1, with 11 bases aligning to TRBD2. The CDR3 length is 15 residues. The V gene's germline CDR1 is MNHNS and CDR2 SASEGT. The V and J ends lost 5 bases and 7 bases, in that order; junction bases with no gene match: 7. In nucleotides, the CDR3 is TGTGCCAGCAGTTATACTAGCGGGGGAGGGAATGAGCAGTTCTTC. Its protein is CASSYTSGGGNEQFF.

This clonotype was seen many times. The J gene is TRBJ2-7, the V gene TRBV7-9, with TRBD2 as a possible D gene (6 bases). The CDR3 is 14 amino acids. The germline gives CDR1 SEHNR, CDR2 FQNEAQ (reference sequence). V was cut by 1 base and J by 3 bases, with 10 bases left in between. CDR3 bases: TGTGCCAGCAGCTTAGGCGGGGTCTACTACGAGCAGTACTTC. Translating it yields CASSLGGVYYEQYF.

The V and J genes are TRBV19 and TRBJ1-3; 8 bases align to TRBD1. Trimming at V came to 5 bases and at J to 3 bases, leaving 6 bases not matched to a gene. This CDR3 region has 15 residues. Germline CDR1 LNHDA, CDR2 SQIVND (reference sequence). This CDR3 is CASSAQGAIGNTIYF. CDR3 nucleotides: TGTGCCAGTAGTGCCCAGGGGGCTATTGGAAACACCATATATTTT.

This clonotype occurred many times. The chain joins TRBV5-1 to TRBJ2-3, with D perhaps being TRBD1 or TRBD2 (6 bases each). The germline CDR1 and CDR2 sequences are SGHRS and YFSETQ. This CDR3 comprises 16 residues. Trimming stripped 3 bases from V and 0 bases from J, with 14 bases between. The CDR3 here is CASSSKGGSSTDTQYF. CDR3 nucleotides: TGCGCCAGCAGCTCGAAGGGGGGTTCTAGCACAGATACGCAGTATTTT.

There are many counts of this clonotype. The V and J genes are TRBV5-1 and TRBJ1-3, with D unclear. Germline CDR1 and CDR2: SGHRS and YFSETQ. CDR3 length: 13 residues. V lost 4 bases to trimming and J lost 0 bases, with 5 bases between them. CDR3 loop: CASSVGSGNTIYF. The CDR3 DNA reads TGCGCCAGCAGCGTCGGCTCTGGAAACACCATATATTTT.

This clonotype came up a few times. The chain has TRBV28 and TRBJ1-6, with D tentatively TRBD1 (5 bases). V was shortened by 1 base and J by 4 bases, with 8 bases between the two germline ends. Per germline, CDR1 MDHEN and CDR2 SYDVKM. The CDR3 totals 15 residues. CDR3 region: CASSLSRAYNSPLHF. Here the CDR3 DNA reads TGTGCCAGCAGTTTATCCAGGGCATATAATTCACCCCTCCACTTT.

This clonotype showed up many times. The V gene is TRBV30, the J gene TRBJ2-5; no firm D call. From germline, CDR1 is GTSNPN and CDR2 SVGIG (reference sequence). Trimming removed 0 bases from V and 5 bases from J, with 4 bases in between. The CDR3 has 11 residues. CDR3 residues: CAWSVAETQYF. The CDR3 DNA reads TGTGCCTGGAGTGTAGCGGAGACCCAGTACTTC. Full variable domain (outside the CDR3, taken from reference TRBV30 and TRBJ2-5): SQTIHQWPATLVQPVGSPLSLECTVEGTSNPNLYWYRQAAGRGLQLLFYSVGIGQISSEVPQNLSASRPQDRQFILSSKKLLLSDSGFYLCAWSVAETQYFGPGTRLLVL.

The chain combines TRBV20-1 with TRBJ2-1; D perhaps matches TRBD1 (6 bases). Germline V gene sequence: CDR1 DFQATT, CDR2 SNEGSKA (reference sequence). This CDR3 is 15 amino acids long. Between the trimmed V and J ends, which lost 3 bases and 5 bases, there was a span of 17 bases. CDR3 protein: CSASHPGHPNNEQFF. The CDR3 coding sequence is TGCAGTGCTAGTCACCCGGGACACCCGAACAATGAGCAGTTCTTC.

V and J are TRBV20-1 and TRBJ2-5; D is uncertain. Germline CDR1 is DFQATT and CDR2 is SNEGSKA (reference sequence). V was clipped by 1 base and J by 3 bases, with 6 bases between them. This CDR3 has 12 residues. In nucleotides, the CDR3 is TGCAGTGCTAGAGTCCGGAAAGAGACCCAGTACTTC. Amino acid sequence: CSARVRKETQYF.

A single count supports this clonotype. With a much larger clone just one base away, this may be a read error. The J gene is TRBJ1-4, the V gene TRBV5-1; TRBD1 matches 8 bases. Germline CDR1 and CDR2: SGHRS and YFSETQ. The CDR3 sequence is 15 residues long. The CDR3 reads CASSLDRATNEKPFF. The CDR3 DNA reads TGCGCCAGCAGCCTGGACAGGGCGACTAATGAAAAACCGTTTTTT. Complete variable domain (other parts from reference TRBV5-1 and TRBJ1-4): KAGVTQTPRYLIKTRGQQVTLSCSPISGHRSVSWYQQTPGQGLQFLFEYFSETQRNKGNFPGRFSGRQFSNSRSEMNVSTLELGDSALYLCASSLDRATNEKPFFGSGTQLSVL.

This clonotype has a handful of counts. The V call is TRBV20-1, the J call TRBJ2-7; D unclear. This CDR3 comprises 10 residues. Per germline, CDR1 DFQATT and CDR2 SNEGSKA (reference sequence). The CDR3 DNA sequence: TGCAGAATGGGTTCCTACGAGCAGTACTTC. Its protein product is CRMGSYEQYF.

There are many counts of this clonotype. The J gene is TRBJ2-2, the V gene TRBV20-1, with D possibly TRBD1 on 7 matching bases. Germline CDR1 reads DFQATT; CDR2 reads SNEGSKA (reference sequence). V was trimmed by 0 bases and J by 5 bases, leaving 19 bases between them. This CDR3 has 17 residues. CDR3 sequence reads: CSAREHRGPAGTGELFF. The CDR3 DNA follows: TGCAGTGCTAGAGAACACAGGGGCCCGGCGGGAACCGGGGAGCTGTTTTTT.

This clonotype has a count of ten or more. The chain is built from TRBV13 and TRBJ2-1, with unresolved D. V gave up 8 bases and J gave up 15 bases, with 17 bases separating them. The CDR3 has 11 amino acids. Germline CDR1 reads PRHDT; CDR2 reads FYEKMQ (reference sequence). CDR3 protein: CASELDTRLFF. The CDR3 DNA reads TGTGCCAGCGAACTCGACACTCGCCTGTTCTTC.

As for this clonotype: One base away lies a much larger clone, so this may be a sequencing read error. The chain combines TRBV5-1 with TRBJ2-7, with D possibly matching TRBD1 (5 bases). The CDR3 extends over 16 amino acids. Looked up from germline, CDR1 is SGHRS and CDR2 is YFSETQ. The V end was cut by 1 base, the J end by 2 bases, with 16 bases between. The CDR3 loop reads CASSLSPQGYPYEQYF. CDR3 nucleotides: TGCGCCAGCAGCTTGTCACCTCAGGGATACCCCTACGAGCAGTACTTC.